Listed below are T cell receptor beta chains from one sample, sequenced in a study of CD8 T cells in ankylosing spondylitis. From the 5' RACE reads, TCRdb called clonotypes with MiXCR, one entry per CDR3 protein. The repertoire includes 670,000 or so distinct CDR3 sequences, under 20% of them detected once, and over 15% sits in the top ten. Sequencing input: blood, either unsorted or a sorted T cell fraction (not recorded which). Source of these receptors: a male donor with ankylosing spondylitis. CDR3s include the opening cysteine and the closing phenylalanine or tryptophan. Each record gives: D gene, J gene, V gene, clone size, CDR3 DNA, CDR3 protein. A D gene is named only where the DNA matches it firmly. Size values are once, few and many counts, or a class for expanded clones, and some rows have none.

NA,TRBJ1-6,TRBV27,few,TGTGCCAGCAGTTTATCGCCGGGCCCTTCGTCACCCCTCCACTTT,CASSLSPGPSSPLHF
NA,TRBJ2-7,TRBV18,NA,TGTGCCAGCTCACCAGAGACGGGGTACGAGCAGTACTTC,CASSPETGYEQYF
TRBD1,TRBJ2-6,TRBV11-1,NA,TGTGCCAGCAGCTTAGCTTGGGACAGGGGGATCTCTGGGGCCAACGTCCTGACTTTC,CASSLAWDRGISGANVLTF
TRBD2,TRBJ2-1,TRBV29-1,NA,TGCAGCGTCCCACTAGCGGACTCCTACAATGAGCAGTTCTTC,CSVPLADSYNEQFF
TRBD2,TRBJ2-2,TRBV6-5,NA,TGTGCCAGCAGCGTTACTAGCGGGGGGACCGGGGAGCTGTTTTTT,CASSVTSGGTGELFF
NA,TRBJ2-7,TRBV27,few,TGTGCCAGCAGTTTACTGGGGCCGACGGACTCCTACGAGCAGTACTTC,CASSLLGPTDSYEQYF
TRBD1,TRBJ2-1,TRBV7-2,NA,TGTGCCAGCAGCCATAGATTATCGACAGGGTACGGCGAGCAGTTCTTC,CASSHRLSTGYGEQFF
TRBD2,TRBJ2-1,TRBV5-1,few,TGCGCCAGCAGTAGAGGACTAGCGGAGTCCAATGAGCAGTTCTTC,CASSRGLAESNEQFF
NA,TRBJ2-7,TRBV11-2,few,TGTGCCAGCAGCTTACCATCAGCAGGGGGGGTATACGAGCAGTACTTC,CASSLPSAGGVYEQYF
NA,TRBJ1-2,TRBV12-3/TRBV12-4,NA,TGTGCCAGCAGTCGGGACCGACCGTCCTATGGCTACACCTTC,CASSRDRPSYGYTF
NA,TRBJ1-1,TRBV6-1,many,TGTGCCAGCTTAAGAACCCAGGAGAACACTGAAGCTTTCTTT,CASLRTQENTEAFF
NA,TRBJ2-7,TRBV27,few,TGTGCCAGCAGTTTAGGGGTCCTTAACGAGCAGTACTTC,CASSLGVLNEQYF
TRBD2,TRBJ2-3,TRBV20-1,many,TGCAGTGCTAGGGAAGGGACTAGCGGGCTTTTCATATCTACGCAGTATTTT,CSAREGTSGLFISTQYF
NA,TRBJ1-1,TRBV5-1,NA,TGCGCCACCCGGGGCGCAGAAGGCACTGAAGCTTTCTTT,CATRGAEGTEAFF
NA,TRBJ2-7,TRBV9,few,TGTGCCAGCAGCGTAGGTTCTTCTCCCTACGAGCAGTACTTC,CASSVGSSPYEQYF
NA,TRBJ2-1,TRBV5-1,NA,TGCGCCAGCAGCTCACTAGGACCAACCTACAATGAGCAGTTCTTC,CASSSLGPTYNEQFF
NA,TRBJ1-1,TRBV28,few,TGTGCCAGCAGTGCTTCCGAGTTGGGGGCTTTCTTT,CASSASELGAFF
NA,TRBJ2-1,TRBV27,NA,TGTGCCAGCAGACCTCAGAGCTCCTACAATGAGCAGTTCTTC,CASRPQSSYNEQFF
NA,TRBJ2-3,TRBV7-9,NA,TGTGCCAGCAGCCCTTATACGGGGGGCACAGATACGCAGTATTTT,CASSPYTGGTDTQYF
NA,TRBJ1-2,TRBV20-1,NA,TGCAGTGCTAGCGGGGCTGGCTACACCTTC,CSASGAGYTF
NA,TRBJ2-2,TRBV30,NA,TGTGCCTGGACCGCCCAGCGCGGCACCGGGGAGCTGTTTTTT,CAWTAQRGTGELFF
NA,TRBJ1-5,TRBV19,NA,TGTGCCAGTAGTCCTGCAGGGGAGAGCGAGCCCCAGCATTTT,CASSPAGESEPQHF
NA,TRBJ2-3,TRBV28,once,TGTGCCAGCAGTTTACGGGCGGAACTGAGAGATACGCAGTATTTT,CASSLRAELRDTQYF
NA,TRBJ1-2,TRBV12-3/TRBV12-4,few,TGTGCCAGCAGTCCCGACAGGCCAGCCGGACCCTTC,CASSPDRPAGPF
NA,TRBJ2-2,TRBV28,few,TGTGCCAGCAGACGAGACACCGGGACCAACACCGGGGAGCTGTTTTTT,CASRRDTGTNTGELFF
NA,TRBJ2-7,TRBV10-3,few,TGTGCCATCAGTGGACGCGGGACACAGGCGGTCCACGAGCAGTACTTC,CAISGRGTQAVHEQYF
NA,TRBJ1-2,TRBV13,few,TGTGCCAGCAGCTCCTACTCTTCGGTGGGGCCTAACTATGGCTACACCTTC,CASSSYSSVGPNYGYTF
NA,TRBJ1-1,TRBV6-5,few,TGTGCCAGCAGTTCCCACAGGGAGAACACTGAAGCTTTCTTT,CASSSHRENTEAFF
NA,TRBJ1-6,TRBV2,few,TGTGCCAGCAGTGATATCTGGGTCCTCCACTTT,CASSDIWVLHF
NA,TRBJ2-7,TRBV7-9,NA,TGTGCCAGCAGCCTTGCGGAGTTTAGCTCCTACGAGCAGTACTTC,CASSLAEFSSYEQYF
TRBD2,TRBJ2-5,TRBV28,few,TGTGCCAGCAGAGGCGGGAGTCTGGGCCAGTACTTC,CASRGGSLGQYF
TRBD1,TRBJ2-7,TRBV28,NA,TGTGCCAGCACCGACCCAGGGGGTTTTCCAGGGGCCTGGGGCTACGAGCAGTACTTC,CASTDPGGFPGAWGYEQYF
NA,TRBJ1-1,TRBV29-1,few,TGCAGCGCCAGGGGAGGATTGAACACTGAAGCTTTCTTT,CSARGGLNTEAFF
NA,TRBJ2-2,TRBV29-1,few,TGCAGCGTTGGGACGGGTTGGCGCGGGGAGCTGTTTTTT,CSVGTGWRGELFF
NA,TRBJ2-1,TRBV9,NA,TGTGCCAGCAGCGTAGAAATGGGGGGCTCCTACAATGAGCAGTTCTTC,CASSVEMGGSYNEQFF
NA,TRBJ2-3,TRBV7-9,NA,TGTGCCAGCAGCACCGACGGGGTTAGCACAGATACGCAGTATTTT,CASSTDGVSTDTQYF
NA,TRBJ2-5,TRBV7-2,NA,TGTGCCAGCGCGACCGGGGGGCGCGGAGAGACCCAGTACTTC,CASATGGRGETQYF
TRBD1,TRBJ2-1,TRBV6-5,NA,TGTGCCAGCAGTTGGGGGGACAGGGGTTGGGATGAGCTGTTCTTC,CASSWGDRGWDELFF
NA,TRBJ2-5,TRBV20-1,NA,TGCAGTGCTAGAGAGTCAGGGTTAGAGACCCAGTACTTC,CSARESGLETQYF
NA,TRBJ1-5,TRBV12-3/TRBV12-4,few,TGTGCCAGCAGTTGGGGAAGGGGCAATCAGCCCCAGCATTTT,CASSWGRGNQPQHF
NA,TRBJ1-5,TRBV28,NA,TGTGCCAGCAGTTTGGCGCAGGGATTCCAGCCCCAGCATTTT,CASSLAQGFQPQHF
NA,TRBJ1-2,TRBV28,few,TGTGCCAGCAGTTTTGCCGGGACTTATGGCTACACCTTC,CASSFAGTYGYTF
NA,TRBJ2-1,TRBV9,few,TGTGCCAGCAGCACCCGTCCGGGACTCCTCGTGGAGCAGTTCTTC,CASSTRPGLLVEQFF
NA,TRBJ1-2,TRBV4-1,few,TGCGCCAGCAGCCAGATCACGGAGGGGGACTATGGCTACACCTTC,CASSQITEGDYGYTF
NA,TRBJ1-5,TRBV20-1,few,TGCAGTGCTAGAGATAGGACGGGGGGTGGTCAGCCCCAGCATTTT,CSARDRTGGGQPQHF
NA,TRBJ2-3,TRBV2,NA,TGTGCCAGCGATCAAACGACGAATAGCGGACGTGCAGATACGCAGTATTTT,CASDQTTNSGRADTQYF
TRBD1,TRBJ1-5,TRBV27,few,TGTGCCAGCAGGCCCTCAGGGGGCTTGCAGCCCCAGCATTTT,CASRPSGGLQPQHF
NA,TRBJ1-1,TRBV7-9,NA,TGTGCCAGCAGCCCGTTCGACGGAGGGGAGAACACTGAAGCTTTCTTT,CASSPFDGGENTEAFF
NA,TRBJ1-3,TRBV12-3/TRBV12-4,NA,TGTGCCAGAGAAAGGACGGCATACTCTGGAAACACCATATATTTT,CARERTAYSGNTIYF
NA,TRBJ1-2,TRBV5-1,NA,TGCGCCAGTGCCTTACCCGAGAAAAACTATGGCTACACCTTC,CASALPEKNYGYTF
NA,TRBJ2-7,TRBV24-1,NA,TGTGCCACCAGTGACGTAGGACTGCCGAGGCAGTACTTC,CATSDVGLPRQYF
NA,TRBJ2-5,TRBV28,NA,TGTGCCAGCAGTTTATGGACACAAGAGACCCAGTACTTC,CASSLWTQETQYF
TRBD2,TRBJ2-2,TRBV12-3/TRBV12-4,few,TGTGCCAGCAGTTACCGGACTAGCAACACCGGGGAGCTGTTTTTT,CASSYRTSNTGELFF